Here is one TCR beta chain with its context. The sample belongs to a study of identical twins. TCRdb redid the calling of the 5' RACE reads with MiXCR, one entry per CDR3 protein. The sample lists about 470,000 distinct CDR3 sequences; 20% to 25% were seen once. The V segment lost 7 bases and the J segment 1 base; nucleotides outside the gene matches: 5. The CDR3 loop spans 14 amino acids. These data also formed part of another study, on T cells expressing NK-cell markers.

Sequencing input: CD4+ T cells sorted from blood. This receptor was taken from a woman between 18 and 29 years old in good health. The chain recombines TRBV12-3 or TRBV12-4 with TRBJ2-5; 8 nucleotides align to TRBD1. The CDR3 nucleotides are TGTGCCAGCACCCGCAGGGGGCTCCAAGAGACCCAGTACTTC. Translating it yields CASTRRGLQETQYF.